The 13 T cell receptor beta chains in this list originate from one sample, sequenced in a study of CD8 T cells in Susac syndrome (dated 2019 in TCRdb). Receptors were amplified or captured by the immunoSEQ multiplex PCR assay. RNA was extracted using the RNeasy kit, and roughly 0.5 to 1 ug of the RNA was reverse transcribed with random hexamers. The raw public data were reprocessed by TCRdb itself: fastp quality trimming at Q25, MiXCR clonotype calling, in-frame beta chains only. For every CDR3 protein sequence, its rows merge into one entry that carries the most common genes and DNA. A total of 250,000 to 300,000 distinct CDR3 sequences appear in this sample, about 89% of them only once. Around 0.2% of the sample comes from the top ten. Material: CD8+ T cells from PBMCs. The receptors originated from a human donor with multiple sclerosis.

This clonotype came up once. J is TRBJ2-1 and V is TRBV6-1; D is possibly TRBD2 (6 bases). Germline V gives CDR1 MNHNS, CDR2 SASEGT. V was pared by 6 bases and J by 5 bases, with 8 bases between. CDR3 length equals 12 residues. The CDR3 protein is CASRRLDNEQFF. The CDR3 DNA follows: TGTGCCAGCAGAAGACTAGACAATGAGCAGTTCTTC.

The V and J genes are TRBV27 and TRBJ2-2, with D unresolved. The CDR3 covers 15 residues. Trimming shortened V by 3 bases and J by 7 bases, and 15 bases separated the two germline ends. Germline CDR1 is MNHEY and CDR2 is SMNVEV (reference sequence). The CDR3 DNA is TGTGCCAGCAGTTTCCCTCCCGGAGCGAGCGGGGAGCTGTTTTTT. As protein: CASSFPPGASGELFF.

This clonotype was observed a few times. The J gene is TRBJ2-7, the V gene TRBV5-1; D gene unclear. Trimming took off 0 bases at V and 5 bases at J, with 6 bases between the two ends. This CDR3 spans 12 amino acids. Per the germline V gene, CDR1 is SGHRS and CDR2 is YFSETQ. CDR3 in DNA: TGCGCCAGCAGCTTGGCCCCAGACGAGCAGTACTTC. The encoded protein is CASSLAPDEQYF.

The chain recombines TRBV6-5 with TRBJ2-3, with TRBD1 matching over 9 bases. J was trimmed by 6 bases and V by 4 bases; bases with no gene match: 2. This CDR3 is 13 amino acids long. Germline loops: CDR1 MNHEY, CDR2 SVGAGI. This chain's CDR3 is CASSSGQGDTQYF. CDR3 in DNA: TGTGCCAGCAGTTCCGGACAGGGGGATACGCAGTATTTT.

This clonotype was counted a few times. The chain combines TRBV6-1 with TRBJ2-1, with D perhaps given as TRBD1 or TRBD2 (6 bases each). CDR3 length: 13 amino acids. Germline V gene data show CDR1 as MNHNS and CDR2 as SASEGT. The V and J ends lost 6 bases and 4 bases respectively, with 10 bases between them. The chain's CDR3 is CASRGGQYNEQFF. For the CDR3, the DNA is TGTGCCAGCAGGGGGGGCCAGTACAATGAGCAGTTCTTC.

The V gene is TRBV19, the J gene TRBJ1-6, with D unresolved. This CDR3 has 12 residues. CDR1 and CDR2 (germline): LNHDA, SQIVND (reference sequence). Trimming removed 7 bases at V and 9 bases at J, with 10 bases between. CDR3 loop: CASTTGVSPLHF. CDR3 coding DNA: TGTGCCAGTACCACCGGAGTTTCACCCCTCCACTTT. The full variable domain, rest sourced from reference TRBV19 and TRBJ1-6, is DGGITQSPKYLFRKEGQNVTLSCEQNLNHDAMYWYRQDPGQGLRLIYYSQIVNDFQKGDIAEGYSVSREKKESFPLTVTSAQKNPTAFYLCASTTGVSPLHFGNGTRLTVT.

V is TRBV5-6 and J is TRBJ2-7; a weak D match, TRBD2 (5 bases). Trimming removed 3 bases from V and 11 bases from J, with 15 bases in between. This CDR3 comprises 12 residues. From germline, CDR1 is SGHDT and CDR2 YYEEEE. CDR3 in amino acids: CASSSSGFGEYF. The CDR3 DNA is TGTGCCAGCAGCTCCTCCGGGTTCGGGGAGTACTTC.

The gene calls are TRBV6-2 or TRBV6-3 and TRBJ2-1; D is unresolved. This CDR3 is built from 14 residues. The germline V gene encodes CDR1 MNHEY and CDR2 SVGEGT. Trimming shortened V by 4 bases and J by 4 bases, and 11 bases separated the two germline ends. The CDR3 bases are TGTGCCAGCAGTTCTGGCAGCAATTACAATGAGCAGTTCTTC. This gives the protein CASSSGSNYNEQFF.

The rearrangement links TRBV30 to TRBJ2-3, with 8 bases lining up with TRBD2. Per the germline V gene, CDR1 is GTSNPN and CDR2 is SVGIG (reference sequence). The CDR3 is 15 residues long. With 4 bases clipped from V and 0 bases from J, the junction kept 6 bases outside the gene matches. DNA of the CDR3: TGTGCCTGGACAAGCGGGGGATCTAGCACAGATACGCAGTATTTT. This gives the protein CAWTSGGSSTDTQYF.

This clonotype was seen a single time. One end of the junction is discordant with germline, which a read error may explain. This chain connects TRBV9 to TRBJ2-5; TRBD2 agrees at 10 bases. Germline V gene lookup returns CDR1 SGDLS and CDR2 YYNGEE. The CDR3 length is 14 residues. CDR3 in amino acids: CASSASGGQEAQYF. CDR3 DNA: TGTGCCAGCAGCGCTAGCGGGGGCCAAGAGGCCCAGTACTTC.

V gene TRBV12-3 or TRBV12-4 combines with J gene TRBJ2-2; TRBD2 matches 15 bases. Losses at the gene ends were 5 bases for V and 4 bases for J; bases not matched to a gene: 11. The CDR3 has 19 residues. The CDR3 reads CASSPLPGLAGGSTGELFF. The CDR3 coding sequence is TGTGCCAGCAGTCCGCTCCCCGGACTAGCGGGGGGGAGCACCGGGGAGCTGTTTTTT.

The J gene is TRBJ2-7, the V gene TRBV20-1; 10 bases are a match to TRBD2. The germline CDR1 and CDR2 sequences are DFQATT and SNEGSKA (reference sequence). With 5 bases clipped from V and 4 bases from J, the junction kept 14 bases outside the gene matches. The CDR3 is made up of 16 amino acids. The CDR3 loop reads CSAATDLAGVGYEQYF. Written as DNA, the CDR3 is TGCAGTGCTGCAACGGACCTAGCGGGAGTCGGTTACGAGCAGTACTTC.

CDR3 coding DNA: TGTGCCAGCAGTTTAGGGGCCGCCAGGGGATATAATTCACCCCTCCACTTT. Its translation is CASSLGAARGYNSPLHF. The gene calls are TRBV28 and TRBJ1-6; perhaps TRBD1 as D (6 bases). Trimming pared 2 bases from V and 4 bases from J, leaving 15 bases between. In germline, CDR1 is MDHEN, CDR2 SYDVKM. The CDR3 spans 17 residues.